This record concerns one T cell receptor beta chain sequence. Its antigen is not known. Samples held 1-10 million cryopreserved PBMC before DNA extraction. The data are from a study of long-term antiretroviral therapy in people with HIV. Findings and caveats of the study: Clones that expanded before ART (that is, prior to treatment) dominated the repertoire at all time points.

This CDR3 is built from 15 residues. Looked up from germline, CDR1 is SGHTA and CDR2 is FQGNSA. The V gene lost 1 base and the J gene lost 0 bases, with 9 bases spanning the gap. An immunoSEQ assay, version v3.0, was performed at survey level. TCRdb keeps only in-frame clones here, not all; method: immunoSEQ multiplex PCR. Seen here are 25,000 to 30,000 clones, about 89% observed once, and the top ten hold about 3.9%. The receptor comes from a man younger than 35 with HIV. V is TRBV7-2 and J is TRBJ1-1; possible D gene TRBD1, 5 bases. This specimen consisted of unsorted PBMCs, obtained 3.1 years after starting antiretroviral therapy. The CDR3 bases are TGTGCCAGCAGCTTAGGGGGGGGTCTGAACACTGAAGCTTTCTTT. The encoded protein is CASSLGGGLNTEAFF.